The T cell receptor (beta chain) under discussion was sequenced for a study of naive and memory T cell subsets. Study-wide points: A few larger clonotypes appeared in naive repertoires, especially CD8, possibly memory cells re-expressing CD45RA. TCR abundance followed a power law differing between naive and memory subsets.

Two oligonucleotides, mixed equimolar, formed the beta constant-region primer covering TRBC1 and TRBC2. Four rounds of PCR amplified the ligated cDNA using nested alpha and beta constant-region primers plus SP2. Each CDR3 protein is one row after TCRdb ran MiXCR on the UMI-ligation and nested PCR reads. The sample includes 150,000 or so distinct CDR3 sequences, roughly 22% of them seen just once. Germline values: CDR1 LGHNA, CDR2 YNFKEQ. The V end was cut by 4 bases, the J end by 4 bases, with 23 bases between. The CDR3 has 19 amino acids. This clonotype was picked up many times. Its antigen is still unknown.

The sample consisted of naive CD4+ T cells from blood. The clonotype was recovered from a human donor in good health. This chain uses TRBV4-2 with TRBJ2-6, with D possibly being TRBD1 (6 bases). As DNA, the CDR3 is TGTGCCAGCAGCCTTCCTACCGCTGAAACAGGGACCGGGGCCAACGTCCTGACTTTC. Its translation is CASSLPTAETGTGANVLTF.